This T cell receptor (beta chain) was recorded in a study of blood T cell repertoires in COVID-19. The repertoire was sequenced with immunoSEQ multiplex PCR; TCRdb's copy has only in-frame clones and lacks some. Counted here are about 350,000 clones, almost 90% occurring once; the ten biggest clones make up 1%. Germline-derived CDR1 and CDR2 are SEHNR and FQNEAQ (reference sequence). The CDR3 covers 13 residues. V shed 5 bases, J shed 4 bases, and the junction held 4 bases outside the gene matches. Sample: PBMCs or T cells enriched from blood (not recorded which). The chain carries TRBV7-9 and TRBJ2-5; 7 bases agree with TRBD1. The receptor's source is a woman aged 25 to 39 who had been exposed to COVID-19. The chain's CDR3 is CASSPNRGETQYF. For the CDR3, the DNA is TGTGCCAGCAGCCCAAACAGGGGAGAGACCCAGTACTTC. Looking up the rest from reference TRBV7-9 and TRBJ2-5 gives the full variable domain: DTGVSQNPRHKITKRGQNVTFRCDPISEHNRLYWYRQTLGQGPEFLTYFQNEAQLEKSRLLSDRFSAERPKGSFSTLEIQRTEQGDSAMYLCASSPNRGETQYFGPGTRLLVL.